A single sample gave rise to the 24 T cell receptor beta chains below, sequenced in a study of response to subunit inactivated influenza vaccine. Each CDR3 protein is one row after TCRdb ran MiXCR on the RT-PCR reads. This table holds hundreds of thousands of distinct CDR3 sequences, approximately 10% found once. A further study also used this sample, focusing on T cells expressing NK-cell markers. That paper states: UMI-tagged 5'RACE template switching yielded the TCR beta cDNA.

The sample here was PBMCs from blood, taken on the day of vaccination. The origin of the receptors is a man aged 45 to 65 who received an inactivated influenza vaccine.

The chain combines TRBV24-1 with TRBJ2-3, with 8 nucleotides matching TRBD2. Unmatched junction bases numbered 10, after V lost 1 base and J lost 2 bases. The germline V gene has CDR1 KGHDR and CDR2 SFDVKD. This CDR3 spans 18 amino acids. In DNA form, the CDR3 reads TGTGCCACCAGTGATTTCCCGCGCGGGGGGATCTACACAGATACGCAGTATTTT. It specifies CATSDFPRGGIYTDTQYF.

This clonotype came up a few times. The rearrangement joins TRBV5-5 to TRBJ1-1, with a possible D match to TRBD1 (5 bases). V lost 0 bases, J lost 0 bases, and 9 bases lay in between. The CDR3 has 15 residues. Per the germline V gene, CDR1 is SGHKS and CDR2 is YYEKEE (reference sequence). CDR3 DNA sequence: TGTGCCAGCAGCTTGGGGGGCACGATGAACACTGAAGCTTTCTTT. Residues: CASSLGGTMNTEAFF.

This clonotype was found a few times. The V and J genes are TRBV3-1 and TRBJ2-6, with D tentatively TRBD1 or TRBD2 (5 bases each). Germline CDR1 and CDR2: LGHDT and YNNKEL (reference sequence). There are 17 residues in the CDR3. Between the trimmed V and J ends, which lost 7 bases and 0 bases, there was a span of 16 bases. In DNA, the CDR3 is TGTGCCAGCAACGCATGGGACCGAAACTCTGGGGCCAACGTCCTGACTTTC. It codes for CASNAWDRNSGANVLTF.

The chain carries TRBV7-9 and TRBJ2-3; D call uncertain. CDR1 is SEHNR and CDR2 is FQNEAQ in the germline V gene (reference sequence). The ends were cut back, 3 bases at V and 2 bases at J, with 6 bases in the middle. The CDR3 is made up of 13 amino acids. CDR3 sequence (DNA): TGTGCCAGCAGCTTCGCACTCACAGATACGCAGTATTTT. Protein sequence: CASSFALTDTQYF. Variable domain in full (rest from reference TRBV7-9 and TRBJ2-3): DTGVSQNPRHKITKRGQNVTFRCDPISEHNRLYWYRQTLGQGPEFLTYFQNEAQLEKSRLLSDRFSAERPKGSFSTLEIQRTEQGDSAMYLCASSFALTDTQYFGPGTRLTVL.

The chain has TRBV12-5 and TRBJ2-1, with TRBD1 matching over 7 bases. The ends lost 5 bases at V and 2 bases at J; junction bases unmatched: 9. Germline-derived CDR1 and CDR2 are LGHNT and FRNRAP. The CDR3 extends over 16 amino acids. CDR3 in DNA: TGTGCTAGTGGTGACAAGACAGGGAATCCCTACAATGAGCAGTTCTTC. Its translation is CASGDKTGNPYNEQFF. The full variable domain, rest sourced from reference TRBV12-5 and TRBJ2-1, is DARVTQTPRHKVTEMGQEVTMRCQPILGHNTVFWYRQTMMQGLELLAYFRNRAPLDDSGMPKDRFSAEMPDATLATLKIQPSEPRDSAVYFCASGDKTGNPYNEQFFGPGTRLTVL.

This clonotype showed up just a few times. V usage is TRBV5-1 and J usage is TRBJ2-3; D possibly corresponds to TRBD2 (7 bases). Germline V gene data show CDR1 as SGHRS and CDR2 as YFSETQ. The length of the CDR3 is 15 residues. Trimming took off 4 bases at V and 0 bases at J, with 12 bases between the two ends. The CDR3 bases are TGCGCCAGCAGCACGGCGGGGGCGAGCACAGATACGCAGTATTTT. Amino acids: CASSTAGASTDTQYF. Using reference TRBV5-1 and TRBJ2-3 for the parts outside the CDR3, the full variable domain is KAGVTQTPRYLIKTRGQQVTLSCSPISGHRSVSWYQQTPGQGLQFLFEYFSETQRNKGNFPGRFSGRQFSNSRSEMNVSTLELGDSALYLCASSTAGASTDTQYFGPGTRLTVL.

With regard to this clonotype: The CDR3 does not end in the conserved phenylalanine or tryptophan, so this is likely a read error. V usage is TRBV7-2 and J usage is TRBJ2-5; 7 bases align to TRBD2. Germline values: CDR1 SGHTA, CDR2 FQGNSA. CDR3 length equals 16 residues. V was pared by 4 bases and J by 2 bases, with 10 bases of the junction left unmatched. CDR3 DNA sequence: TGTGCCAGCAGCTCCACGGGTAGCGGGCCACAAGAGACCCAGTACTCC. The encoded protein is CASSSTGSGPQETQYS.

The chain uses TRBV29-1 and TRBJ2-5; 9 bases align to TRBD1. The CDR3 length is 13 residues. CDR1 SQVTM and CDR2 ANQGSEA come from the germline V gene. V shed 4 bases and J 4 bases; nucleotides not matched to a gene: 4. The CDR3 protein is CSVAHRGRETQYF. For the CDR3, the DNA is TGCAGCGTTGCACACAGGGGGCGAGAGACCCAGTACTTC.

The table lists this clonotype with a few counts. This sequence joins TRBV20-1 and TRBJ2-3; TRBD2 aligns across 7 bases. From germline, CDR1 is DFQATT and CDR2 SNEGSKA (reference sequence). CDR3 length: 12 amino acids. Germline trimming cut 5 bases from V and 4 bases from J; bases unmatched to any gene: 3. The CDR3 spells CSARSGADTQYF. The DNA for the CDR3 is TGCAGTGCTCGGAGCGGGGCAGATACGCAGTATTTT.

There are a few counts of this clonotype. This chain joins TRBV24-1 and TRBJ1-5; TRBD1 matches 7 bases. CDR3 length: 16 residues. Germline V gene data show CDR1 as KGHDR and CDR2 as SFDVKD. V gave up 3 bases and J gave up 6 bases; unmatched junction bases: 10. The DNA for the CDR3 is TGTGCCACCAGTGATGCAGCCACAGGGGTTTCTCAGCCCCAGCATTTT. Protein product: CATSDAATGVSQPQHF.

This rearrangement joins TRBV3-1 to TRBJ1-2; 7 nucleotides agree with TRBD1. The V and J ends lost 1 base and 5 bases, in that order; junction bases with no gene match: 4. The CDR3 spans 14 residues. CDR1 and CDR2 (germline): LGHDT, YNNKEL (reference sequence). The CDR3 protein is CASSQVRDRYGYTF. CDR3 nucleotides: TGTGCCAGCAGCCAAGTACGGGACAGATATGGCTACACCTTC. Based on the CDR3 plus reference TRBV3-1 and TRBJ1-2, the full variable domain is DTAVSQTPKYLVTQMGNDKSIKCEQNLGHDTMYWYKQDSKKFLKIMFSYNNKELIINETVPNRFSPKSPDKAHLNLHINSLELGDSAVYFCASSQVRDRYGYTFGSGTRLTVV.

This clonotype was detected ten times or more. The genes are TRBV12-3 or TRBV12-4 and TRBJ1-1; 7 bases map to TRBD1. The CDR3 spans 14 residues. Trimming removed 6 bases from V and 5 bases from J; junction bases left unmatched: 9. The CDR3 is CASSRRQGGTEAFF. DNA of the CDR3: TGTGCCAGCAGCCGCCGACAGGGAGGGACTGAAGCTTTCTTT.

V gene TRBV15 combines with J gene TRBJ1-6; 9 nucleotides agree with TRBD1. The CDR3 loop spans 19 amino acids. V lost 3 bases, J lost 7 bases, and 16 bases stayed unmatched. Germline V gene sequence: CDR1 LNHNV, CDR2 YYDKDF (reference sequence). The DNA of the CDR3 is TGTGCCACCAGCAGCGGGACAGGGCCTTCTCTCGGTCGCAATTCACCCCTCCACTTT. It codes for CATSSGTGPSLGRNSPLHF.

The table lists this clonotype with a few counts. The chain has TRBV27 and TRBJ2-7, with 8 bases identical to TRBD1. Germline lookup yields CDR1 MNHEY and CDR2 SMNVEV (reference sequence). This CDR3 is 15 amino acids long. With 3 bases clipped from V and 1 base from J, the junction kept 5 bases outside the gene matches. The CDR3 DNA reads TGTGCCAGCAGTTTCCTGGACAGGGATTCCTACGAGCAGTACTTC. Residues: CASSFLDRDSYEQYF.

This clonotype was observed a handful of times. V is TRBV30 and J is TRBJ2-2; D unclear. This CDR3 is 11 amino acids long. Trimming removed 3 bases at V and 5 bases at J, with 4 bases between. Looked up from germline, CDR1 is GTSNPN and CDR2 is SVGIG (reference sequence). The CDR3 spells CAWRGTGELFF. In nucleotides, the CDR3 is TGTGCCTGGAGGGGGACCGGGGAGCTGTTTTTT.

J is TRBJ2-1 and V is TRBV9; maybe TRBD1 (6 bases). Germline-derived CDR1 and CDR2 are SGDLS and YYNGEE. The V end lost 0 bases, the J end lost 2 bases, and 15 bases lay between the germline ends. This CDR3 contains 17 residues. This CDR3 reads CASSVAGTLVAYNEQFF. The DNA of the CDR3 is TGTGCCAGCAGCGTAGCTGGGACACTTGTGGCCTACAATGAGCAGTTCTTC.

This clonotype was counted a few times. This chain connects TRBV4-2 to TRBJ2-7; D is uncertain. Germline CDR1 and CDR2: LGHNA and YNFKEQ. CDR3 length: 16 amino acids. With 0 bases removed from V and 1 base from J, the gap between germline ends came to 13 bases. CDR3 nucleotide sequence: TGTGCCAGCAGCCAAGATCTACTTGACTTATCCTACGAGCAGTACTTC. Its translation is CASSQDLLDLSYEQYF.

V gene TRBV11-2 combines with J gene TRBJ2-3; D uncertain. This CDR3 spans 16 amino acids. Germline CDR1 is SGHAT and CDR2 is FQNNGV. V was clipped by 1 base and J by 6 bases, with 17 bases between them. Here the CDR3 reads CASSLAQQRIGDTQYF. The CDR3 nucleotides read TGTGCCAGCAGCTTAGCTCAACAGCGCATTGGTGATACGCAGTATTTT.

This clonotype was seen only a few times. The chain carries TRBV27 and TRBJ2-7; D possibly corresponds to TRBD1 (6 bases). The germline V gene encodes CDR1 MNHEY and CDR2 SMNVEV (reference sequence). The CDR3 covers 15 residues. Trimming took off 4 bases at V and 4 bases at J, with 17 bases between the two ends. CDR3 in amino acids: CASSSPRGLYYEQYF. CDR3 nucleotides: TGTGCCAGCAGTTCTCCCAGGGGCCTGTATTACGAGCAGTACTTC.

This clonotype was recorded a few times. V usage is TRBV20-1 and J usage is TRBJ2-7; 9 positions agree with TRBD2. The CDR3 has 13 amino acids. Germline V gene data show CDR1 as DFQATT and CDR2 as SNEGSKA (reference sequence). J was trimmed by 4 bases and V by 6 bases; bases with no gene match: 7. In DNA, the CDR3 is TGCAGTGCCCCAGACCTAGCGGGGTACGAGCAGTACTTC. Its protein is CSAPDLAGYEQYF.

A few counts support this clonotype. This chain's CDR3 is CTSSCGRPTDTQYF. The CDR3 DNA sequence: TGCACCAGCAGTTGCGGGAGACCTACAGATACGCAGTATTTT. The rearrangement uses TRBV1 and TRBJ2-3; the table's TRBD2 call for D was not verified on the DNA. TRBV1 constitutes a pseudogene. The CDR3 spans 14 residues.

This clonotype was counted many times. The rearrangement uses TRBV28 and TRBJ2-5, with TRBD1 as a possible D gene (5 bases). The CDR3 length is 14 residues. V lost 8 bases and J 5 bases, leaving 18 bases between the germline ends. Germline CDR1 MDHEN, CDR2 SYDVKM. The CDR3 DNA sequence: TGTGCCAGCGGATTACAGGAACCGTACGAGACCCAGTACTTC. It encodes CASGLQEPYETQYF.

V is TRBV7-8 and J is TRBJ1-1; possibly TRBD1 for D (6 bases). From germline, CDR1 is SGHVS and CDR2 FQNEAQ. V lost 1 base and J lost 8, with 11 bases in between. CDR3 length: 13 residues. The CDR3: CASSLVQGGEAFF. The CDR3 bases are TGTGCCAGCAGCTTAGTACAGGGTGGAGAAGCTTTCTTT. The whole variable domain, remainder taken from reference TRBV7-8 and TRBJ1-1, is GAGVSQSPRYKVAKRGQDVALRCDPISGHVSLFWYQQALGQGPEFLTYFQNEAQLDKSGLPSDRFFAERPEGSVSTLKIQRTQQEDSAVYLCASSLVQGGEAFFGQGTRLTVV.

Ten or more counts support this clonotype. The chain has TRBV14 and TRBJ2-5; TRBD2 might be the D (5 bases). The CDR3 contains 13 residues. CDR1 and CDR2 (germline): SGHDN, FVKESK. V was pared by 2 bases and J by 7 bases, with 11 bases between. CDR3 nucleotide sequence: TGTGCCAGCAGCCAAATTGGACGGGGGACCCAGTACTTC. This gives the protein CASSQIGRGTQYF.